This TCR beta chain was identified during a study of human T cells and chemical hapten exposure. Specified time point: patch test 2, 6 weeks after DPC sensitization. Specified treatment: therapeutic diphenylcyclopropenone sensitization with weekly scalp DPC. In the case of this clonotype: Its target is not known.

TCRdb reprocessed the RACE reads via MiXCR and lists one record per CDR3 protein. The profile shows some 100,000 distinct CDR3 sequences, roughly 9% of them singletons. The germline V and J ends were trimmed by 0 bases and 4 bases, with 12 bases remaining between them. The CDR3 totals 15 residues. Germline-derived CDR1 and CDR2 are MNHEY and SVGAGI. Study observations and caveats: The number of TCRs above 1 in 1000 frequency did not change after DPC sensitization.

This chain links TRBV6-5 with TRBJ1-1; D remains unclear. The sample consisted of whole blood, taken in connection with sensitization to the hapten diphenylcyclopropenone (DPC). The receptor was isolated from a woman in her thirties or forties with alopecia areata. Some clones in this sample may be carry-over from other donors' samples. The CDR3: CASSYSSSFSTEAFF. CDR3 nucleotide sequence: TGTGCCAGCAGTTACTCAAGCAGTTTTAGCACTGAAGCTTTCTTT.